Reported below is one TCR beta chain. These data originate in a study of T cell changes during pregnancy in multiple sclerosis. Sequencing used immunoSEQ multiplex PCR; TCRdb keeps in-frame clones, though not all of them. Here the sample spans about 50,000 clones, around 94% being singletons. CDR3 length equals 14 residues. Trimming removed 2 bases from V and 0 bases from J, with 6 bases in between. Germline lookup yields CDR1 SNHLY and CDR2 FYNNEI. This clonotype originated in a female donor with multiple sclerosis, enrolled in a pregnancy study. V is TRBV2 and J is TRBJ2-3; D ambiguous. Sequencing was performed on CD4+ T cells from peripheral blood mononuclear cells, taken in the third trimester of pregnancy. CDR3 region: CASSEKSSTDTQYF. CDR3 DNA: TGTGCCAGCAGTGAAAAATCTAGCACAGATACGCAGTATTTT.